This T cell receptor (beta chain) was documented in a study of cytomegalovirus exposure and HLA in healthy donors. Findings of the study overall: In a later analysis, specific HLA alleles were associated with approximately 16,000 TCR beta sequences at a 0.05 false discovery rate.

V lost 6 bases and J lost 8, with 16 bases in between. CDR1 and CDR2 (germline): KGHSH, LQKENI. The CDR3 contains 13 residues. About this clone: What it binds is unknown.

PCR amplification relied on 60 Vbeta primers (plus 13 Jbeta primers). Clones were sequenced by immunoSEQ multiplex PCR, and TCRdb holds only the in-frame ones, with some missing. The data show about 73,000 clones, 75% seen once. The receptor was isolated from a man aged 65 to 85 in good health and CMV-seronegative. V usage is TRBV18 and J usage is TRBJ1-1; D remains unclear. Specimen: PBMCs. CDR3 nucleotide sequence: TGTGCCAGCTCTCCCTCGGGTCCCGGGGAAGCTTTCTTT. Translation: CASSPSGPGEAFF.